This entry describes one T cell receptor (beta chain). Per the authors' pipeline: Amplified reference gene primers provided the basis for estimating nucleated cell counts. The method was immunoSEQ multiplex PCR; TCRdb's version includes in-frame clones alone and lacks a portion of them. V and J calls plus clone size are reproduced from that table; the DNA served to infer D and trimming. The sample carries about 270,000 clones, approximately 89% recorded once. This entry belongs to a study of blood T cell repertoires in COVID-19. Looking at the study overall: Both acute and convalescent COVID-19 samples were obtained from the United States, Italy and Spain.

Source material: peripheral blood. The clonotype was recovered from a woman in her fifties or sixties who had recovered from COVID-19.

The CDR3 spells CAIDTGNASPLHF. DNA of the CDR3: TGTGCCATAGATACAGGGAATGCGTCACCCCTCCACTTT. The rearrangement links TRBV5-4 to TRBJ1-6, with a weak D call TRBD1 (6 bases). The V and J ends lost 9 bases and 10 bases respectively, with 17 bases between them. Germline CDR1 is SGHNT and CDR2 is YYREEE (reference sequence). The CDR3 totals 13 residues.